Listed here are 23 T cell receptor beta chains from one sample, sequenced in a study of blood T cell repertoires in COVID-19. Repertoires were generated with immunoSEQ multiplex PCR, while TCRdb's copy carries only in-frame clones and drops some. Counted here are fewer than 300,000 clones, 65% to 90% occurring once; the ten biggest clones make up 10% to 15%. Material for sequencing was peripheral blood. These receptors all come from a human donor in a cohort sampled during active COVID-19.

The CDR3 region has the DNA TGTGCCAGCAGCTGGACTAGTGGGTATGAGCAGTTCTTC. This encodes CASSWTSGYEQFF. V gene TRBV7-2 combines with J gene TRBJ2-1; 7 bases are shared with TRBD2. This CDR3 contains 13 residues. CDR1 SGHTA and CDR2 FQGNSA come from the germline V gene. V lost 4 bases, J lost 8 bases, and 5 bases stayed unmatched.

The chain carries TRBV29-1 and TRBJ2-6; tentatively, D is TRBD1 (7 bases). The CDR3 covers 18 residues. The germline V gene encodes CDR1 SQVTM and CDR2 ANQGSEA. Trimming cost V 5 bases and J 0 bases, with 20 bases left between them. Written as DNA, the CDR3 is TGCAGCGTTACCGGAGGGCAGGGGGAACCCTCTGGGGCCAACGTCCTGACTTTC. Amino acids: CSVTGGQGEPSGANVLTF.

The chain uses TRBV9 and TRBJ1-6; 7 bases match TRBD1. CDR3 length: 15 residues. V lost 3 bases, J lost 8 bases, and 8 bases stayed unmatched. CDR1 is SGDLS, CDR2 YYNGEE, per germline. This CDR3 is CASSASGGSDSPLHF. CDR3 coding DNA: TGTGCCAGCAGCGCTTCAGGGGGATCCGATTCACCCCTCCACTTT.

The V and J genes are TRBV24-1 and TRBJ2-5, with 10 nucleotides matching TRBD1. V was clipped by 4 bases and J by 4 bases; unmatched bases: 8. The CDR3 covers 16 residues. Germline V CDR1 and CDR2: KGHDR, SFDVKD. Here the CDR3 DNA reads TGTGCCACCAGTGACTCCGGGACAGGGGCCTCAGAGACCCAGTACTTC. It is translated as CATSDSGTGASETQYF.

The DNA of the CDR3 is TGTGCCAGCAGCTTGCGCAGGGCCCATCATGGCTACACCTTC. Amino acids: CASSLRRAHHGYTF. This chain connects TRBV5-4 to TRBJ1-2; possible D gene TRBD1, 5 bases. Germline V gene sequence: CDR1 SGHNT, CDR2 YYREEE (reference sequence). V shed 1 base and J shed 6 bases, with 13 bases lying between them. This CDR3 is 14 amino acids long.

This chain joins TRBV7-2 and TRBJ2-4; D possibly corresponds to TRBD1 (6 bases). Germline V gives CDR1 SGHTA, CDR2 FQGNSA. This CDR3 comprises 13 residues. The ends were cut back, 5 bases at V and 5 bases at J, with 10 bases in the middle. CDR3 in DNA: TGTGCCAGCAGCCGAAGGACAGAAAACATTCAGTACTTC. This gives the protein CASSRRTENIQYF. Using reference TRBV7-2 and TRBJ2-4 for the parts outside the CDR3, the full variable domain is GAGVSQSPSNKVTEKGKDVELRCDPISGHTALYWYRQSLGQGLEFLIYFQGNSAPDKSGLPSDRFSAERTGGSVSTLTIQRTQQEDSAVYLCASSRRTENIQYFGAGTRLSVL.

This chain uses TRBV5-5 with TRBJ1-5, with a possible D match to TRBD1 (6 bases). The CDR3 has 15 amino acids. Germline V CDR1 and CDR2: SGHKS, YYEKEE (reference sequence). Trimming left V 4 bases short and J 9 bases short, with 20 bases between. This CDR3 is CASSSDTGPIGPQHF. Here the CDR3 DNA reads TGTGCCAGCAGCAGCGATACAGGGCCTATCGGGCCCCAGCATTTT.

This chain uses TRBV5-1 with TRBJ1-2, with 7 bases that match TRBD1. CDR1 and CDR2 (germline): SGHRS, YFSETQ. This CDR3 contains 15 residues. V dropped 2 bases and J dropped 8; count of bases not matched to a gene: 12. The CDR3 DNA is TGCGCCAGCAGCTTTGAGGGACAGCCCCAACGAGGCTACACCTTC. Translating gives CASSFEGQPQRGYTF.

This clone appeared once. This rearrangement joins TRBV3-1 (or the pseudogene TRBV3-2) to TRBJ1-2; D remains unclear. This CDR3 has 14 residues. CDR1 and CDR2 from the germline V gene are LGHDT and YNNKEL (reference sequence). Trimming pared 3 bases from V and 6 bases from J, leaving 14 bases between. The CDR3, as DNA: TGTGCCAGCAGCCACCTCGGACTCTACCATGGCTACACCTTC. It specifies CASSHLGLYHGYTF.

In this sample, this clone turned up a few times. The gene calls are TRBV19 and TRBJ1-1, with 8 bases lining up with TRBD1. This CDR3 has 14 residues. V was clipped by 4 bases and J by 4 bases; unmatched bases: 5. CDR1 and CDR2 from the germline V gene are LNHDA and SQIVND (reference sequence). CDR3 loop: CASSKDRALTEAFF. CDR3 sequence (DNA): TGTGCCAGTAGTAAGGACAGGGCCCTCACTGAAGCTTTCTTT.

This clone was counted once. This chain connects TRBV28 to TRBJ2-7; 10 nucleotides agree with TRBD2. This CDR3 comprises 15 residues. Germline trimming cut 2 bases from V and 6 bases from J; bases unmatched to any gene: 7. CDR1 and CDR2 (germline): MDHEN, SYDVKM. The CDR3 protein is CASSLASSGSREQYF. The CDR3, as DNA: TGTGCCAGCAGTTTAGCGTCTAGCGGGAGTCGCGAGCAGTACTTC. The full variable domain, rest sourced from reference TRBV28 and TRBJ2-7, is DVKVTQSSRYLVKRTGEKVFLECVQDMDHENMFWYRQDPGLGLRLIYFSYDVKMKEKGDIPEGYSVSREKKERFSLILESASTNQTSMYLCASSLASSGSREQYFGPGTRLTVT.

This clone was seen at least ten times. The chain joins TRBV6-5 to TRBJ1-2, with a tentative D call TRBD1 (5 bases). Deletions cut 6 bases from V and 4 bases from J, with 15 bases between. The germline V gene has CDR1 MNHEY and CDR2 SVGAGI. This CDR3 is 14 amino acids long. CDR3 residues: CASRGGARGYGYTF. CDR3 bases: TGTGCCAGCAGGGGGGGAGCCCGAGGCTATGGCTACACCTTC.

V is TRBV19 and J is TRBJ2-3; tentatively, D is TRBD2 (6 bases). The germline CDR1 and CDR2 sequences are LNHDA and SQIVND (reference sequence). The CDR3 spans 13 residues. V was pared by 11 bases and J by 3 bases, with 15 bases between. The CDR3, as DNA: TGTGCCTGTTCCGCTAGCGCAACAGATACGCAGTATTTT. Translating gives CACSASATDTQYF.

The gene calls are TRBV10-3 and TRBJ2-7; 8 bases are shared with TRBD2. J lost 5 bases, V lost 10 bases, and 10 bases had no gene match. The CDR3 totals 13 residues. The V gene's germline CDR1 is ENHRY and CDR2 SYGVKD. The CDR3 region has the DNA TGTGCCACCTCGAGGAGCGGGAGTAACGAGCAGTACTTC. This translates into CATSRSGSNEQYF.

The chain joins TRBV10-2 to TRBJ2-7; 7 bases map to TRBD1. The CDR3 totals 12 residues. Unmatched junction bases numbered 3, after V lost 8 bases and J lost 2 bases. The germline V gene encodes CDR1 WSHSY and CDR2 SAAADI. The CDR3 nucleotides read TGCGCCAGCTGGGACAGCGCCTACGAGCAGTACTTC. Its translation is CASWDSAYEQYF.

The chain uses TRBV5-1 and TRBJ1-3; a possible D gene is TRBD1 (5 bases). Germline assignment: CDR1 SGHRS and CDR2 YFSETQ. Trimming cost V 3 bases and J 3 bases, with 10 bases left between them. CDR3 length: 14 amino acids. For the CDR3, the DNA is TGCGCCAGCAGCTGGTCGGGGGATGGAAACACCATATATTTT. Translated: CASSWSGDGNTIYF.

The count of this clone is one. The CDR3 sequence: CASSLTPTSGSRNEQFF. The CDR3 DNA is TGTGCCAGCTCACTAACCCCGACTAGCGGGAGTAGGAATGAGCAGTTCTTC. The rearrangement joins TRBV18 to TRBJ2-1; 12 nucleotides match TRBD2. V was clipped by 4 bases and J by 7 bases; unmatched bases: 11. CDR1 KGHSH and CDR2 LQKENI come from the germline V gene. The CDR3 extends over 17 amino acids.

This rearrangement joins TRBV3-1 (or the pseudogene TRBV3-2) to TRBJ2-5, with 10 bases that match TRBD2. CDR1 is LGHDT and CDR2 is YNNKEL in the germline V gene (reference sequence). There are 15 residues in the CDR3. V was pared by 1 base and J by 5 bases, with 4 bases of the junction left unmatched. CDR3 coding DNA: TGTGCCAGCAGCCAAGCTAGCGGGAGTTGGGAGACCCAGTACTTC. It yields the protein CASSQASGSWETQYF.

The genes are TRBV5-1 and TRBJ1-4; 7 bases are a match to TRBD1. The germline V gene has CDR1 SGHRS and CDR2 YFSETQ. Unmatched junction bases numbered 6, after V lost 2 bases and J lost 8 bases. The CDR3 has 14 amino acids. In DNA form, the CDR3 reads TGCGCCAGCAGCTTAGACAGGGAAGGAGAAAAACTGTTTTTT. Its protein product is CASSLDREGEKLFF.

This clone was observed a handful of times. CDR3 nucleotides: TGCGCCAGCAGCCAAGATGGGAGCGCGGAGAGCCAGCCCCAGCATTTT. Protein sequence: CASSQDGSAESQPQHF. The chain links TRBV4-3 to TRBJ1-5; D uncertain. The CDR3 loop spans 16 amino acids. Germline V gene sequence: CDR1 LGHNA, CDR2 YSLEER. The ends were cut back, 0 bases at V and 7 bases at J, with 16 bases in the middle.

The chain uses TRBV6-5 and TRBJ2-4, with 8 bases matching TRBD1. The V and J ends lost 7 bases and 3 bases, in that order; junction bases with no gene match: 8. Germline-derived CDR1 and CDR2 are MNHEY and SVGAGI. CDR3 size: 15 residues. The CDR3 reads CASTGQGLVKNIQYF. The CDR3 nucleotides read TGTGCCAGCACTGGACAGGGTTTGGTCAAAAACATTCAGTACTTC.

This clone was detected once. The rearrangement links TRBV12-3 or TRBV12-4 to TRBJ2-7; a possible D gene is TRBD1 (6 bases). V lost 8 bases and J 3 bases, leaving 14 bases between the germline ends. The CDR3 is 13 residues long. CDR3 bases: TGTGCCAGCGCCCAAGGGGGTATCTACGAGCAGTACTTC. Protein sequence: CASAQGGIYEQYF.

The V and J genes are TRBV4-1 and TRBJ1-2; 9 bases match TRBD1. The germline CDR1 and CDR2 sequences are MGHRA and YSYEKL. V was clipped by 1 base and J by 8 bases; unmatched bases: 2. The CDR3 consists of 13 residues. CDR3 DNA: TGCGCCAGCAGCCAAGGGACAGGGGTCGGCTACACCTTC. Encoded protein: CASSQGTGVGYTF.